These 2 T cell receptor beta chains originate from one sample sequenced in a study of radiotherapy plus CTLA-4 blockade in lung cancer. Clones were sequenced by immunoSEQ multiplex PCR, and TCRdb holds only the in-frame ones, with some missing. The data hold 53,000 or so clones, with over 75% observed a single time. The sequences come from peripheral blood, collected from a patient treated with radiotherapy plus ipilimumab. The receptors originated from a human donor with non-small cell lung cancer whose response to radiotherapy plus ipilimumab could not be evaluated.

The chain employs TRBV7-2 and TRBJ2-7; 9 bases are shared with TRBD2. The CDR3 runs 17 residues. Germline CDR1 is SGHTA and CDR2 is FQGNSA. With V trimmed by 3 bases and J by 0 bases, 9 bases remained unmatched. The CDR3 loop is CASSFPAGGKFSYEQYF. The CDR3 coding sequence is TGTGCCAGCAGCTTCCCAGCGGGAGGAAAATTCTCCTACGAGCAGTACTTC.

By its share, this clone is medium-sized. The chain joins TRBV25-1 to TRBJ2-1; 7 nucleotides match TRBD1. The trim removed 6 bases at V and 7 bases at J, leaving 6 bases unmatched. The CDR3 spans 13 residues. Germline lookup yields CDR1 MGHDK and CDR2 SYGVNS. In DNA, the CDR3 is TGTGCCAGCAGATCGGGACAGCTGAATGAGCAGTTCTTC. Protein product: CASRSGQLNEQFF.